What follows are 16 T cell receptor beta chains derived from one specimen sequenced in a study of blood T cell repertoires in COVID-19. This table comes from immunoSEQ multiplex PCR, and its TCRdb copy is limited to in-frame clones, with some not included. Here the sample spans a few hundred thousand clones, about 90% being singletons. Sequencing was done on a sample of PBMCs or T cells enriched from blood (not recorded which). All receptors derive from a woman in her twenties or thirties who had recovered from COVID-19.

The gene calls are TRBV2 and TRBJ1-1; D uncertain. This CDR3 is built from 14 residues. Per germline, CDR1 SNHLY and CDR2 FYNNEI. Trimming removed 6 bases from V and 1 base from J, with 12 bases in between. DNA of the CDR3: TGTGCCAGCAGGGCGCGGTTGGAGAACACTGAAGCTTTCTTT. It encodes CASRARLENTEAFF.

The chain recombines TRBV7-8 with TRBJ1-3; possible D gene TRBD1, 6 bases. CDR3 length: 14 residues. Trimming removed 5 bases at V and 9 bases at J, with 17 bases between. CDR1 is SGHVS, CDR2 FQNEAQ, per germline. CDR3 sequence reads: CASSPGGQGGTIYF. The DNA of the CDR3 is TGTGCCAGCAGCCCGGGGGGCCAAGGGGGCACCATATATTTT.

This clone occurred once. This sequence joins TRBV7-9 and TRBJ2-1; D is ambiguous. The CDR3 loop spans 14 amino acids. Germline loops: CDR1 SEHNR, CDR2 FQNEAQ (reference sequence). Trimming took 7 bases from V and 0 from J, leaving 10 bases between them. CDR3 protein: CASKSLSSYNEQFF. The CDR3, as DNA: TGTGCCAGCAAGTCCCTCAGCTCCTACAATGAGCAGTTCTTC. The full variable domain, its missing parts supplied by reference TRBV7-9 and TRBJ2-1, is DTGVSQNPRHKITKRGQNVTFRCDPISEHNRLYWYRQTLGQGPEFLTYFQNEAQLEKSRLLSDRFSAERPKGSFSTLEIQRTEQGDSAMYLCASKSLSSYNEQFFGPGTRLTVL.

The chain recombines TRBV18 with TRBJ1-5; TRBD1 matches at 7 bases. Germline CDR1 reads KGHSH; CDR2 reads LQKENI. V lost 0 bases and J lost 7; bases outside the gene matches: 6. CDR3 length equals 15 residues. The CDR3: CASSPPNRGEQPQHF. In DNA, the CDR3 is TGTGCCAGCTCACCACCGAACAGGGGAGAGCAGCCCCAGCATTTT.

V is TRBV6-5 and J is TRBJ2-2; a possible D gene is TRBD1 (6 bases). The CDR3 totals 14 residues. Germline CDR1 reads MNHEY; CDR2 reads SVGAGI. The V end lost 7 bases, the J end lost 6 bases, and 15 bases lay between the germline ends. DNA of the CDR3: TGTGCCAGCACCCTCAGGGGCCCCGCCGGGGAGCTGTTTTTT. Its translation: CASTLRGPAGELFF.

This rearrangement joins TRBV6-2 or TRBV6-3 to TRBJ1-4; the match to TRBD1 covers 9 bases. The trim removed 2 bases at V and 9 bases at J, leaving 4 bases unmatched. The germline CDR1 and CDR2 sequences are MNHEY and SVGEGT. The length of the CDR3 is 14 residues. As DNA, the CDR3 is TGTGCCAGCAGTTACGTGACAGGGGGGAAAAAACTGTTTTTT. The encoded protein is CASSYVTGGKKLFF.

The chain is built from TRBV28 and TRBJ1-5, with D possibly being TRBD1 (5 bases). Trimming stripped 7 bases from V and 6 bases from J, with 16 bases between. The CDR3 consists of 14 residues. Germline CDR1 and CDR2: MDHEN and SYDVKM. The DNA for the CDR3 is TGTGCCAGCACCCAGGGTGGGCCCGGTCAGCCCCAGCATTTT. It translates to CASTQGGPGQPQHF.

The chain links TRBV27 to TRBJ2-3, with D unclear. This CDR3 has 14 amino acids. Germline CDR1 reads MNHEY; CDR2 reads SMNVEV (reference sequence). V lost 1 base and J 3 bases, leaving 8 bases between the germline ends. Here the CDR3 reads CASSLYKATDTQYF. CDR3 nucleotide sequence: TGTGCCAGCAGTTTATACAAAGCGACAGATACGCAGTATTTT.

This clone has more than one count but fewer than ten. The chain combines TRBV19 with TRBJ1-3; D unresolved. V was clipped by 4 bases and J by 0 bases, with 13 bases between them. Germline V gene sequence: CDR1 LNHDA, CDR2 SQIVND (reference sequence). This CDR3 is 16 amino acids long. CDR3: CASSRGPITSGNTIYF. DNA of the CDR3: TGTGCCAGTAGTAGAGGTCCGATAACCTCTGGAAACACCATATATTTT. The variable domain in full, with the rest retrieved from reference TRBV19 and TRBJ1-3, is DGGITQSPKYLFRKEGQNVTLSCEQNLNHDAMYWYRQDPGQGLRLIYYSQIVNDFQKGDIAEGYSVSREKKESFPLTVTSAQKNPTAFYLCASSRGPITSGNTIYFGEGSWLTVV.

This sequence joins TRBV4-2 and TRBJ1-5; D might be TRBD1 (6 bases). The germline V gene has CDR1 LGHNA and CDR2 YNFKEQ. V gave up 0 bases and J gave up 3 bases, with 15 bases separating them. The CDR3 length is 17 residues. CDR3 sequence (DNA): TGTGCCAGCAGCCAAGATCTAACAGGGTCGGACAATCAGCCCCAGCATTTT. Its translation is CASSQDLTGSDNQPQHF.

This clone has a single count. The chain employs TRBV25-1 and TRBJ1-6, with a weak D call TRBD1 (5 bases). The CDR3 covers 14 residues. Trimming removed 6 bases at V and 10 bases at J, with 16 bases between. CDR1 is MGHDK, CDR2 SYGVNS, per germline. In DNA, the CDR3 is TGTGCCAGCAGCCCCATAATGGGGGGATCACCCCTCCACTTT. Translation gives CASSPIMGGSPLHF.

Written as DNA, the CDR3 is TGCGCCAGCAGCCAAGGTCAGACAGATACGCAGTATTTT. Its translation is CASSQGQTDTQYF. V and J are TRBV4-3 and TRBJ2-3; no firm D call. CDR1 is LGHNA and CDR2 is YSLEER in the germline V gene. V was cut by 1 base and J by 3 bases, with 5 bases left in between. The CDR3 extends over 13 amino acids.

The gene calls are TRBV7-3 and TRBJ2-3; weak D call: TRBD1 (6 bases). Per the germline V gene, CDR1 is SGHTA and CDR2 is FQGTGA. The CDR3 runs to 15 residues. Trimming pared 5 bases from V and 5 bases from J, leaving 17 bases between. CDR3 sequence (DNA): TGTGCCAGCAGCCAACACTACGAGGGGGTAGATACGCAGTATTTT. Translated, it gives CASSQHYEGVDTQYF.

The chain has TRBV7-2 and TRBJ1-2, with TRBD1 identical over 9 bases. CDR1 SGHTA and CDR2 FQGNSA come from the germline V gene. The J segment lost 3 bases and the V segment lost 5 bases, leaving 7 bases of the junction unmatched. The CDR3 is 15 residues long. CDR3 residues: CASSPEDRGDYGYTF. The DNA for the CDR3 is TGTGCCAGCAGCCCGGAGGACAGGGGTGACTATGGCTACACCTTC. Combining the CDR3 with reference TRBV7-2 and TRBJ1-2 gives the whole variable domain GAGVSQSPSNKVTEKGKDVELRCDPISGHTALYWYRQSLGQGLEFLIYFQGNSAPDKSGLPSDRFSAERTGGSVSTLTIQRTQQEDSAVYLCASSPEDRGDYGYTFGSGTRLTVV.

This chain links TRBV11-2 with TRBJ1-2; 8 bases map to TRBD1. V dropped 5 bases and J dropped 6; count of bases not matched to a gene: 5. CDR1 is SGHAT, CDR2 FQNNGV, per germline. The length of the CDR3 is 13 residues. CDR3 sequence (DNA): TGTGCCAGCAGCCCAACAGGGGGAAATGGCTACACCTTC. This sequence encodes CASSPTGGNGYTF.

The chain's CDR3 is CASSYNSGGQETQYF. Here the CDR3 DNA reads TGTGCCAGCAGCTATAATAGCGGGGGGCAAGAGACCCAGTACTTC. The chain couples TRBV3-1 (or the pseudogene TRBV3-2) to TRBJ2-5; 10 bases map to TRBD2. The germline gives CDR1 LGHDT, CDR2 YNNKEL (reference sequence). This CDR3 region has 15 residues. V gave up 5 bases and J gave up 2 bases; unmatched junction bases: 5.